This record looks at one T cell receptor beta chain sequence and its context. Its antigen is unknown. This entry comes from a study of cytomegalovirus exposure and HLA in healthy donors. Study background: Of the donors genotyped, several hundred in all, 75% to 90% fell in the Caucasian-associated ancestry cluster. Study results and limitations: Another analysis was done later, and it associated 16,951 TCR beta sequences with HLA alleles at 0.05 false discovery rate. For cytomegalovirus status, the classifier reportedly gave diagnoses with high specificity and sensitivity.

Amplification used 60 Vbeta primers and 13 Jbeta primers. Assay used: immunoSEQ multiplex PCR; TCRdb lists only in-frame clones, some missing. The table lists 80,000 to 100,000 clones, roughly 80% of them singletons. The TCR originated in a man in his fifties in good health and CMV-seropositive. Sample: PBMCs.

The CDR3 is CASSGGGLNTGELFF. The CDR3 bases are TGTGCCAGCAGCGGAGGGGGCTTGAACACCGGGGAGCTGTTTTTT. The chain links TRBV9 to TRBJ2-2; 7 bases are shared with TRBD1. V dropped 3 bases and J dropped 1; count of bases not matched to a gene: 3. CDR3 length: 15 residues. The germline V gene encodes CDR1 SGDLS and CDR2 YYNGEE.